This TCR beta chain was profiled in a study of T cell responses to AZD1222 COVID-19 vaccine (dated by TCRdb to about 2021). As for the study more broadly: AZD1222 recipients whose second dose came at about 4 weeks and those whose second dose came at about 12 weeks were combined into one group, since spike-specific TCR depth and breadth did not differ between the two schedules. TCR sequencing covered over 230 trial participants: 200 to 210 given two doses of AZD1222 and about 26 given two doses of MenACWY control vaccine. Trial participants were enrolled by age into subgroups of 18-55, 56-69 and 70-plus years, and roughly 160, 29 and 62 TCR-sequenced participants, respectively, were included in these subgroups. Results the study describes overall, beyond this receptor: Epitopes outside the regions mutated in the B.1.351 and B.1.1.7 variants were reportedly recognized by nearly half of the unique spike-specific TCRs. Participants were mostly white British and included more females than males, and it was suggested by the authors that clonal diversity may have been underestimated. The whole spike protein was spanned by vaccine-associated CD4 TCRs, and dominant responses were seen in regions 160-218 and 743-854. After two AZD1222 doses, spike-specific TCR breadth and depth were significantly higher than at day 0 and than in MenACWY recipients. In the small 56-69-year group, the increase in depth fell short of significance, most likely because of low power. Because no day 14 peak-response samples were available, the repertoires could be characterized only after the peak T cell response. Only a handful of AZD1222 recipients were SARS-CoV-2 seropositive at baseline, limiting conclusions about previously exposed vaccinees.

The CDR3 regions of human TCRbeta chains were analyzed by immunosequencing. On the authors' methods: Repertoire TCRs were matched against a reference library of SARS-CoV-2-specific TCRs generated with the MIRA antigen-specificity platform. Breadth was defined as the fraction of unique TCRs that were SARS-CoV-2-associated. Depth was defined as the fraction of total T cells that were SARS-CoV-2-associated. Using the MIRA data, each spike-specific TCR was mapped to the spike region that the TCR reacts to and placed in a CD4 or CD8 class. Log10-transformed breadth and depth values were compared by one-way ANOVA with Sidak's multiple comparisons tests. Held by TCRdb, this immuneACCESS table contains in-frame sequences only and omits some clones. Under half of the omission traces to an unresolved V gene where checked; the cause of the rest is unknown. D and trimming come from the DNA, and the V and J calls and clone size come from that table. For this sample there are 110,000 or so clones; approximately 86% appear just once. The biggest ten clones account for 3.3% of the sample.

Sample time point, as interpreted from the label and publication: baseline before first vaccination. The vaccinee samples were drawn from two UK trials, COV001 and COV002, one of which was a single-blind randomized controlled phase 2/3 trial testing AZD1222 (ChAdOx1 nCoV-19) in healthy adults. For TCRbeta chain sequencing, PBMC samples from trial participants were taken at day 0 and at day 28 after the second dose. About this clone: What this receptor recognizes is not known. Base qualities are not at hand, and no much larger clone is one base apart.

The CDR3 numbers 14 residues from cysteine through phenylalanine. Only the CDR3 portion is preserved as DNA: 42 bases, with reading frame beginning at the first base. The junction shows trimming of 5 bases on V and 3 bases on J, plus 12 bases between the germline ends. CDR1 and CDR2 were assigned from the germline V gene as MNHEY and SVGEGT. This TCR was recovered from an adult in good health. Source: peripheral blood, taken on day 0 of AZD1222 vaccination. The sequence is built from TRBV6-2 or TRBV6-3 and TRBJ2-3; perhaps TRBD2 is the D gene, with 7 bases matching. The nucleotide sequence is given as TGTGCCAGCAGTGAGGGGGGGCATACAGATACGCAGTATTTT. This sequence encodes CASSEGGHTDTQYF.